This T cell receptor beta chain was identified during a study of CD8 T cells in ankylosing spondylitis. It was by quantitative 5'-RACE with molecular barcodes that TCR beta libraries were made. TCRdb reprocessed the 5' RACE reads via MiXCR and lists one record per CDR3 protein. The sample records 100,000 or so distinct CDR3 sequences, about 9% being singletons. With 2 bases clipped from V and 2 bases from J, the junction kept 12 bases outside the gene matches. The CDR3 loop spans 18 amino acids. The germline CDR1 and CDR2 sequences are KGHDR and SFDVKD. Overall study results and limits: Characteristic, it appeared, of ankylosing spondylitis blood was a TCR beta motif of roughly eight highly homologous variants. Reportedly, matched ankylosing spondylitis synovial fluid was significantly enriched for disease-linked clones. Relatively scarce in peripheral blood, disease-linked clones were CD8+.

This clonotype was observed many times. No antigen is known for it. The chain recombines TRBV24-1 with TRBJ2-5; 8 bases align to TRBD1. This receptor was taken from a male donor with ankylosing spondylitis. The sample consisted of blood, either unsorted or a sorted T cell fraction (not recorded which). CDR3 sequence (DNA): TGTGCCACCAGTGATTCACGGACAGGGCGTGACTTTCAAGAGACCCAGTACTTC. Its protein product is CATSDSRTGRDFQETQYF.